Listed below are T cell receptor beta chains from one sample, sequenced in a study of blood T cell dynamics during melanoma immunotherapy. The method was immunoSEQ multiplex PCR; TCRdb's version includes in-frame clones alone and lacks a portion of them. The sample has about 10,000 clones, approximately 91% seen once. Sample: blood, taken from a patient treated with checkpoint blockade. The origin of the receptors is a human donor with melanoma. The CDR3 runs from the conserved cysteine through the conserved F or W. The size entry is marked missing in some rows and otherwise reads once, few, many or a size class.

abundance: -; j_gene: TRBJ1-1; v_gene: TRBV29-1; CDR3aa: CSVEDQGGIAFF
abundance: -; j_gene: TRBJ2-1; v_gene: TRBV19; CDR3aa: CASSKRGHEQFF
abundance: -; j_gene: TRBJ2-5; v_gene: TRBV5-8; CDR3aa: CASSVSRLVQETQYF
abundance: -; j_gene: TRBJ2-2; v_gene: TRBV9; CDR3aa: CASSVRQGNGGELFF
abundance: -; j_gene: TRBJ2-7; v_gene: TRBV27; CDR3aa: CASRGLQGWGEQYF
abundance: -; j_gene: TRBJ1-4; v_gene: TRBV2; CDR3aa: CASSPGTDLNEKLFF
abundance: -; j_gene: TRBJ2-1; v_gene: TRBV5-1; CDR3aa: CASSSGLAGGNNEQFF
abundance: -; j_gene: TRBJ1-3; v_gene: TRBV7-6; CDR3aa: CASSPWTGAGGNTIYF
abundance: -; j_gene: TRBJ2-3; v_gene: TRBV5-6; CDR3aa: CASSLVPSPDTQYF
abundance: -; j_gene: TRBJ1-6; v_gene: TRBV4-3; CDR3aa: CASSHQWDRNSPLHF
abundance: -; j_gene: TRBJ2-1; v_gene: TRBV2; CDR3aa: CATSPQVSSYNEQFF
abundance: -; j_gene: TRBJ1-3; v_gene: TRBV6-1; CDR3aa: CASSEAEGPGNTIYF
abundance: -; j_gene: TRBJ2-3; v_gene: TRBV6-6; CDR3aa: CASRPGRTDTQYF
abundance: few; j_gene: TRBJ2-3; v_gene: TRBV28; CDR3aa: CASSGSGGFTDTQYF
abundance: -; j_gene: TRBJ1-6; v_gene: TRBV5-1; CDR3aa: CASSSTGHSYNSPLHF
abundance: -; j_gene: TRBJ2-5; v_gene: TRBV11-2; CDR3aa: CASSLEGKETQYF
abundance: once; j_gene: TRBJ1-5; v_gene: TRBV6-6; CDR3aa: CASSYSQVNQPQHF